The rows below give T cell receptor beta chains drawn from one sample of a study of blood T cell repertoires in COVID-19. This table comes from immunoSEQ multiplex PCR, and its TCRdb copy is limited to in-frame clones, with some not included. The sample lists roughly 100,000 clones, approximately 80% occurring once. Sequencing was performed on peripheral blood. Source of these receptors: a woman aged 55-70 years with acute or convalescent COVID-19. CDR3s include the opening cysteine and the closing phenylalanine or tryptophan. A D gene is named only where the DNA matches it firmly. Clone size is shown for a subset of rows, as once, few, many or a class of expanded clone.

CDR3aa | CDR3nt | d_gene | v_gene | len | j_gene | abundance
CASSESETGPGYTF | TGTGCCAGCAGTGAATCGGAGACAGGGCCGGGCTACACCTTC | TRBD1 | TRBV25-1 | 14 | TRBJ1-2 | few
CASTQGPSDQPQHF | TGTGCCAGTACCCAGGGGCCCTCGGATCAGCCCCAGCATTTT | . | TRBV19 | 14 | TRBJ1-5 | .
CASSYSSGRADTQYF | TGTGCCAGCAGTTACTCCAGCGGGAGGGCAGATACGCAGTATTTT | TRBD2 | TRBV6-5 | 15 | TRBJ2-3 | .
CASSLGQGAYEQYF | TGTGCCAGCAGCTTGGGACAGGGGGCCTACGAGCAGTACTTC | TRBD1 | TRBV11-3 | 14 | TRBJ2-7 | .
CASSPLFGTTYEQYF | TGTGCCAGCTCGCCTCTATTCGGGACAACCTACGAGCAGTACTTC | . | TRBV18 | 15 | TRBJ2-7 | .
CASSSNPGHRYEQYF | TGTGCCAGCTCATCAAATCCGGGACACAGGTACGAGCAGTACTTC | . | TRBV18 | 15 | TRBJ2-7 | .
CASSRAGDGEQYF | TGTGCCAGCTCAAGGGCAGGGGATGGCGAGCAGTACTTC | . | TRBV12-3/TRBV12-4 | 13 | TRBJ2-7 | .
CASSLERRGSYNEQFF | TGTGCCAGCAGTTTAGAGCGGAGGGGCTCCTACAATGAGCAGTTCTTC | . | TRBV27 | 16 | TRBJ2-1 | .
CASSPGGNSYEQYF | TGTGCCAGCTCACCAGGCGGGAACTCCTACGAGCAGTACTTC | . | TRBV18 | 14 | TRBJ2-7 | .
CAWRAGQGAEQPQHF | TGTGCCTGGAGGGCGGGACAGGGGGCAGAACAGCCCCAGCATTTT | TRBD1 | TRBV30 | 15 | TRBJ1-5 | .
CASSYLQGYNQPQHF | TGTGCCAGCAGCTACCTCCAGGGTTACAATCAGCCCCAGCATTTT | . | TRBV7-8 | 15 | TRBJ1-5 | .
CASSETDRGGTDEQYF | TGCGCCAGCAGTGAGACGGACAGGGGGGGAACGGACGAGCAGTACTTC | TRBD1 | TRBV10-1 | 16 | TRBJ2-7 | .
CASSRDFAYEQYF | TGTGCCAGCAGCCGGGACTTCGCCTACGAGCAGTACTTC | . | TRBV7-3 | 13 | TRBJ2-7 | once
CSVVDPRTEAFF | TGCAGCGTTGTGGATCCTAGGACTGAAGCTTTCTTT | . | TRBV29-1 | 12 | TRBJ1-1 | .
CASTVDGQNTEAFF | TGTGCCAGCACGGTTGACGGACAGAACACTGAAGCTTTCTTT | . | TRBV2 | 14 | TRBJ1-1 | few
CASSEAGQGDYGYTF | TGTGCCAGCAGTGAAGCGGGACAGGGGGACTATGGCTACACCTTC | TRBD1 | TRBV6-1 | 15 | TRBJ1-2 | .
CASNPLDSGNTIYF | TGTGCCAGTAATCCACTAGACTCTGGAAACACCATATATTTT | . | TRBV19 | 14 | TRBJ1-3 | few
CASSFYPDGGSYNSPLHF | TGTGCCAGCAGCTTTTACCCGGACGGAGGCTCCTATAATTCACCCCTCCACTTT | . | TRBV5-6 | 18 | TRBJ1-6 | few
CASSSLAGTNTGELFF | TGTGCCAGCAGCTCCCTAGCGGGGACGAACACCGGGGAGCTGTTTTTT | TRBD2 | TRBV11-2 | 16 | TRBJ2-2 | .
CASSAGVEQFF | TGTGCCAGCTCAGCAGGGGTTGAGCAGTTCTTC | . | TRBV18 | 11 | TRBJ2-1 | .
CAWTIGGGRDTGELFF | TGTGCCTGGACTATAGGAGGAGGGCGGGACACCGGGGAGCTGTTTTTT | . | TRBV30 | 16 | TRBJ2-2 | .
CASSLPGQAKRTNYGYTF | TGTGCCAGTAGTCTCCCTGGACAGGCCAAGAGGACTAACTATGGCTACACCTTC | TRBD1 | TRBV19 | 18 | TRBJ1-2 | .
CASSLEGANEQFF | TGCGCCAGCAGCTTGGAGGGGGCCAATGAGCAGTTCTTC | TRBD1 | TRBV5-1 | 13 | TRBJ2-1 | .
CARSWAVRGATSSYNEQFF | TGTGCCAGAAGCTGGGCGGTGCGGGGGGCCACCAGCTCCTACAATGAGCAGTTCTTC | TRBD2 | TRBV5-3 | 19 | TRBJ2-1 | .
CASSWPRTGTVTEAFF | TGTGCCAGCAGTTGGCCTAGGACAGGGACGGTCACTGAAGCTTTCTTT | TRBD1 | TRBV6-5 | 16 | TRBJ1-1 | .
CAWSVGGDGQPQHF | TGTGCCTGGAGTGTAGGCGGGGATGGGCAGCCCCAGCATTTT | . | TRBV30 | 14 | TRBJ1-5 | .
CASSAQGGSNQPQHF | TGCGCCAGCAGCGCACAGGGGGGAAGCAATCAGCCCCAGCATTTT | TRBD1 | TRBV5-1 | 15 | TRBJ1-5 | once
CASSQGPGGNEQFF | TGTGCCAGCAGCCAAGGCCCCGGGGGGAATGAGCAGTTCTTC | TRBD2 | TRBV3-1/TRBV3-2 | 14 | TRBJ2-1 | .
CASSSTSGAYNEQFF | TGTGCCAGCAGCTCGACTAGCGGGGCATACAATGAGCAGTTCTTC | TRBD2 | TRBV5-5 | 15 | TRBJ2-1 | .
CATMGGDWTEAFF | TGTGCCACCATGGGGGGTGATTGGACTGAAGCTTTCTTT | . | TRBV28 | 13 | TRBJ1-1 | once
CATTKEREGAKNIQYF | TGTGCCACCACTAAGGAGCGGGAGGGAGCCAAAAACATTCAGTACTTC | TRBD2 | TRBV10-3 | 16 | TRBJ2-4 | .
CASRRDSNQPQHF | TGTGCCAGCAGGAGGGATAGCAATCAGCCCCAGCATTTT | . | TRBV2 | 13 | TRBJ1-5 | .